This TCR beta chain was obtained from a study of cytotoxic CD8 clonotypes in ibrutinib-treated CLL. Study in general: Patients: roughly twelve relapsed/refractory, fewer than 16 treatment-naive, under 18 IGHV unmutated.

The protocol was immunoSEQ multiplex PCR, while the TCRdb copy is restricted to in-frame clones and leaves out a portion. The sample includes about 68,000 clones, about 63% seen only once; the top ten take 4.5% to 6%. The junction had 12 bases not matched to a gene; V was cut back by 5 bases and J by 7 bases. This CDR3 spans 16 amino acids. Germline V gene data show CDR1 as MNHNY and CDR2 as SVGAGI (reference sequence). Note on this clone: What it binds is not known.

Study results and caveats: Before falling back toward baseline at progression, clonality had risen at the time of ibrutinib response. Sustained-remission and progressing patients had unequal sampling times.

The sample consisted of PBMCs, taken after 12 months of ibrutinib treatment. This clonotype originated in a human donor with chronic lymphocytic leukemia. The chain has TRBV6-6 and TRBJ1-4; TRBD1 agrees at 8 bases. CDR3 bases: TGTGCCAGCAGTCCTATGACAGGGGAGGGGGGTGAAAAACTGTTTTTT. Its protein product is CASSPMTGEGGEKLFF.